The next 3 T cell receptor beta chains were all read from a single sample in a study of PD-1 blockade in classical Hodgkin lymphoma. TCRdb's copy holds only in-frame clones and misses some; the assay was immunoSEQ multiplex PCR. The sample records roughly 100,000 clones, about 89% being singletons. Exposure to brentuximab vedotin varied, and each patient had relapsed following autologous stem cell transplantation. Sequences were derived from peripheral blood mononuclear cells (PBMCs), sampled before the second cycle of nivolumab. These receptors all stem from a human donor with classical Hodgkin lymphoma.

CDR3 in amino acids: CASSSRQDLLQETQYF. The CDR3 nucleotides read TGTGCCAGCAGCTCTCGACAGGACTTGCTTCAAGAGACCCAGTACTTC. The V and J genes are TRBV5-5 and TRBJ2-5; a weak D match, TRBD1 (6 bases). V shed 3 bases and J shed 2 bases, with 17 bases lying between them. CDR1 is SGHKS and CDR2 is YYEKEE in the germline V gene (reference sequence). The CDR3 runs 16 residues.

CDR3 nucleotides: TGCGCCAGCAGCTTTACAAGCGGGGGCAGCACAGATACGCAGTATTTT. It translates to CASSFTSGGSTDTQYF. The chain uses TRBV5-1 and TRBJ2-3, with TRBD2 matching over 8 bases. The J segment lost 0 bases and the V segment lost 2 bases, leaving 5 bases of the junction unmatched. CDR3 size: 16 residues. Germline V lookup: CDR1 SGHRS, CDR2 YFSETQ.

This chain uses TRBV19 with TRBJ1-4; D call uncertain. Per the germline V gene, CDR1 is LNHDA and CDR2 is SQIVND (reference sequence). Trimming removed 11 bases at V and 8 bases at J, with 18 bases between. The CDR3 is made up of 13 amino acids. The CDR3 region is CAGDHGVGEKLFF. The CDR3 DNA follows: TGTGCCGGGGATCACGGGGTTGGAGAAAAACTGTTTTTT.